These T cell receptor beta chains were read from a single sample in a study of OX40 agonist ivuxolimab in advanced cancers. Sequencing used immunoSEQ multiplex PCR; TCRdb keeps in-frame clones, though not all of them. The sample yields several thousand clones, 76% seen once. Material: CD4+ or CD8+ T cells sorted from blood, obtained in a trial of the OX40 agonist ivuxolimab. These receptors were collected from an adult with an advanced solid tumor such as melanoma, head and neck, liver or kidney cancer. Each CDR3 is given with its conserved first and last residue. The D gene is left open where the match is weak. Clone size is not always given. Where it is, it says once, few, many or a class for expanded clones.

. TRBJ1-5 TRBV7-9 . CASSLGTQPQHF TGTGCCAGCAGCTTAGGGACCCAGCCCCAGCATTTT
few TRBJ2-1 TRBV4-1 . CASSQGQEQFF TGCGCCAGCAGCCAAGGACAAGAGCAGTTCTTC
. TRBJ2-7 TRBV29-1 TRBD1 CSVEGPSGTGEREQYF TGCAGCGTTGAAGGCCCCTCCGGGACAGGGGAGAGGGAGCAGTACTTC
few TRBJ1-1 TRBV9 . CASSVAGLNTEAFF TGTGCCAGCAGCGTAGCTGGGTTGAACACTGAAGCTTTCTTT
. TRBJ2-3 TRBV28 . CASSSLRQKESADTQYF TGTGCCAGCAGTTCCCTCCGTCAGAAGGAATCGGCAGATACGCAGTATTTT
few TRBJ2-1 TRBV29-1 . CSVRLGGHEQFF TGCAGCGTCAGGTTGGGAGGCCATGAGCAGTTCTTC
. TRBJ2-7 TRBV5-6 TRBD1 CASSLAEGTGYYEQYF TGTGCCAGCAGCTTGGCCGAAGGGACAGGGTATTACGAGCAGTACTTC
. TRBJ2-3 TRBV19 TRBD2 CASSMWALAGSTDTQYF TGTGCCAGTAGTATGTGGGCCCTAGCGGGAAGCACAGATACGCAGTATTTT
. TRBJ2-5 TRBV5-1 . CASSLAFRVSQETQYF TGCGCCAGCAGCTTGGCTTTCCGGGTAAGCCAAGAGACCCAGTACTTC
few TRBJ1-1 TRBV7-9 TRBD1 CASSHTIKGAGRNTEAFF TGTGCCAGCAGCCATACCATCAAGGGGGCTGGTCGGAACACTGAAGCTTTCTTT
. TRBJ2-7 TRBV27 . CASSSGGEQYF TGTGCCAGCAGCAGTGGGGGGGAGCAGTACTTC